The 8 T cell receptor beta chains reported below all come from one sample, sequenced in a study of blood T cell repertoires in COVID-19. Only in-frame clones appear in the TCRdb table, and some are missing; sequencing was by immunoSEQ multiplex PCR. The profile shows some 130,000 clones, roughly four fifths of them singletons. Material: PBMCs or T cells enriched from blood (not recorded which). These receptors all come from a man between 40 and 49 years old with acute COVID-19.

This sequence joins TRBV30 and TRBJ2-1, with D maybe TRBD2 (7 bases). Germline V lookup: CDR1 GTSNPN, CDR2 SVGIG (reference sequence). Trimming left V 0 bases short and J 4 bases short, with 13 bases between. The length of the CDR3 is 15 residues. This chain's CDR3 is CAWSVLEGGYNEQFF. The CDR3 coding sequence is TGTGCCTGGAGTGTACTTGAGGGGGGGTACAATGAGCAGTTCTTC.

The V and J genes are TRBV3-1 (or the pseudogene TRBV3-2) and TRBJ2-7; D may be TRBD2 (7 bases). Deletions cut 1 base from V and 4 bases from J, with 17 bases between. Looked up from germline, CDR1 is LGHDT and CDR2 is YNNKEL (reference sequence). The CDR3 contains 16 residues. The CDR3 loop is CASSQVGGGGRYEQYF. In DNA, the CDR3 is TGTGCCAGCAGCCAAGTTGGAGGGGGAGGGCGGTACGAGCAGTACTTC.

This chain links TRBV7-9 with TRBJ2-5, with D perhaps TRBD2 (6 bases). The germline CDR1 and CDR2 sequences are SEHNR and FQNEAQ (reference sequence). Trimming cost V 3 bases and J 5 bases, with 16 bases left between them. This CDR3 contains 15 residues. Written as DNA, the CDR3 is TGTGCCAGCAGCTTCCCAGGGAGGAGAGGGGAGACCCAGTACTTC. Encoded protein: CASSFPGRRGETQYF.

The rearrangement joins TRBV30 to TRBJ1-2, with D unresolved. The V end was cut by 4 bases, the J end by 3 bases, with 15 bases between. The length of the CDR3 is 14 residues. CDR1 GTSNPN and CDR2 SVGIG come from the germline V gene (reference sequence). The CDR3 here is CAWNLERHYYGYTF. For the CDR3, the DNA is TGTGCCTGGAACCTAGAGAGGCACTACTATGGCTACACCTTC.

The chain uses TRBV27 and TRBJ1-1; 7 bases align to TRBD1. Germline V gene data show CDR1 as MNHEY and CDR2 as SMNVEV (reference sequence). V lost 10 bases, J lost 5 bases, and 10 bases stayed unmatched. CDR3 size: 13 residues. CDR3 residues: CATNRGVGTEAFF. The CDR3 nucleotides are TGTGCCACCAACAGGGGAGTGGGGACTGAAGCTTTCTTT.

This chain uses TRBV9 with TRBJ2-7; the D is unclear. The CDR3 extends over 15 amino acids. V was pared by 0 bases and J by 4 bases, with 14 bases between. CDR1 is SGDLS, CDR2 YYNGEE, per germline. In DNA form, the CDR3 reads TGTGCCAGCAGCGTAGGTAACCAACCTATATACGAGCAGTACTTC. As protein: CASSVGNQPIYEQYF.

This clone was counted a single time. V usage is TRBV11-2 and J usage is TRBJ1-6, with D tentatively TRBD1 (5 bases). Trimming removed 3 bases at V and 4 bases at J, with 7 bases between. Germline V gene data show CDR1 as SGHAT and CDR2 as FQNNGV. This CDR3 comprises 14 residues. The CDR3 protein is CASSFRQYNSPLHF. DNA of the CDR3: TGTGCCAGCAGCTTTAGACAGTATAATTCACCCCTCCACTTT.

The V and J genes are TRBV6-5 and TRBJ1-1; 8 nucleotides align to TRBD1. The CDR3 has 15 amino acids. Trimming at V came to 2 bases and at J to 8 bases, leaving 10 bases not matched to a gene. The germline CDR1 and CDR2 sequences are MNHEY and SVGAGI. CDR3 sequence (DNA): TGTGCCAGCAGTTACGCCCGGGACAGGCCTTCCGAAGCTTTCTTT. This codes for CASSYARDRPSEAFF.